This T cell receptor beta chain comes out of a study of molecular identifiers for immune sequencing clone quantification. Turning to this clonotype: At one end, the junction sequence differs from germline, possibly due to a read error.

CDR1 MNHEY and CDR2 SVGAGI come from the germline V gene. This CDR3 is 14 amino acids long. In TCRdb, the PCR reads were re-called with MiXCR into one record per CDR3 protein. The sample lists more than 300,000 distinct CDR3 sequences, about a fifth occurring once. The chain employs TRBV6-5 and TRBJ1-4; D is uncertain. The clonotype originates from a human donor in good health. Some libraries in this study had Jurkat cell RNA spiked in. The sequenced sample was naive CD8+ T cells from blood, with Jurkat cell RNA spiked in. Subset defined: FACS-sorted CD8+CD4-CCR7+CD45RA+ naive T cells. Here the CDR3 reads CASSYSVMNEKLSF. CDR3 bases: TGTGCCAGCAGTTACTCGGTTATGAATGAAAAACTGTCTTTT.